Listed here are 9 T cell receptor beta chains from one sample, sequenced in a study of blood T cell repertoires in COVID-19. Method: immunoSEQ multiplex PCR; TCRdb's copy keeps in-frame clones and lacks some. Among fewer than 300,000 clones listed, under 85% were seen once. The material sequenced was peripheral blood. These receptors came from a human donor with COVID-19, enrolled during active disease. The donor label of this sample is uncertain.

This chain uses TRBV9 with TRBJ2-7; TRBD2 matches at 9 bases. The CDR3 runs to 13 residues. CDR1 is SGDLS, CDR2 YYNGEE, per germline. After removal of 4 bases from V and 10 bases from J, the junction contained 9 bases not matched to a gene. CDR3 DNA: TGTGCCAGCAGCCCCCTGACTAGCGGCGCTCAGTACTTC. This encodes CASSPLTSGAQYF.

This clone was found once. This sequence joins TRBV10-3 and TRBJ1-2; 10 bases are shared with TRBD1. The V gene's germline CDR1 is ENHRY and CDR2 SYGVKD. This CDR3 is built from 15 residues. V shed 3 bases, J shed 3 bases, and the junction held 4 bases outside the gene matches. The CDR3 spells CAISDSGTGDYGYTF. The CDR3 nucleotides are TGTGCCATCAGTGATTCCGGGACAGGGGACTATGGCTACACCTTC.

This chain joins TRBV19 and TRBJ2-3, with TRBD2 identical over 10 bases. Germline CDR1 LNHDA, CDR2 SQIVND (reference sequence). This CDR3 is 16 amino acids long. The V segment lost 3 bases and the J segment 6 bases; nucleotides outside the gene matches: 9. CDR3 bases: TGTGCCAGTAGTATCTCCCCTAGCGGGAGCAAGGATACGCAGTATTTT. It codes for CASSISPSGSKDTQYF.

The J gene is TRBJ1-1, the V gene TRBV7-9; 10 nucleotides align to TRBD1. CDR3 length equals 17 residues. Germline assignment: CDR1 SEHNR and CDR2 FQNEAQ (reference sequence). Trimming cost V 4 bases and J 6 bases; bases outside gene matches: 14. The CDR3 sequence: CASSSPGTGVEWSEAFF. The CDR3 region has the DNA TGTGCCAGCAGCTCCCCCGGGACAGGGGTGGAGTGGTCTGAAGCTTTCTTT.

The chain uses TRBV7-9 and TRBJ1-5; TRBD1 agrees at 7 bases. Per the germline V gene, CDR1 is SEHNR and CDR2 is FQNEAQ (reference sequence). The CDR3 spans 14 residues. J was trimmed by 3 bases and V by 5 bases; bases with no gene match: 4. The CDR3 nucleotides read TGTGCCAGCAGCCCGGGACAGTTCAATCAGCCCCAGCATTTT. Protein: CASSPGQFNQPQHF.

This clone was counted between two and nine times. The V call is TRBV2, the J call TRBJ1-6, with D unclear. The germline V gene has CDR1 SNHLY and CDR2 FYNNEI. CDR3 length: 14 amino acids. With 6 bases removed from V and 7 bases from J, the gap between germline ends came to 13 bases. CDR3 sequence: CASSLSTRNSPLHF. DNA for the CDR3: TGTGCCAGCAGCCTTAGTACGAGGAATTCACCCCTCCACTTT.

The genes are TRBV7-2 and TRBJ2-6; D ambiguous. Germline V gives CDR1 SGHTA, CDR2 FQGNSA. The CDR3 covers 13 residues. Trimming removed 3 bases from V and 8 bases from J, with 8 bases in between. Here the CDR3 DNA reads TGTGCCAGCAGCTTTAGTAGTACCAACGTCCTGACTTTC. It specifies CASSFSSTNVLTF. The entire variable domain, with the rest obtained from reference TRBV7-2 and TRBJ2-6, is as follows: GAGVSQSPSNKVTEKGKDVELRCDPISGHTALYWYRQSLGQGLEFLIYFQGNSAPDKSGLPSDRFSAERTGGSVSTLTIQRTQQEDSAVYLCASSFSSTNVLTFGAGSRLTVL.

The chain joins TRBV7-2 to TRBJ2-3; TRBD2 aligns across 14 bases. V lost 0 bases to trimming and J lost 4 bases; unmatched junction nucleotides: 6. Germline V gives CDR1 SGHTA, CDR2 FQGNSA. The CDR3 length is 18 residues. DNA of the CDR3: TGTGCCAGCAGCTTAGCATCGGGACTAGCGGGAGTGCCAGATACGCAGTATTTT. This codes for CASSLASGLAGVPDTQYF. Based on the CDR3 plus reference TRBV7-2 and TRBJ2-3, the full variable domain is GAGVSQSPSNKVTEKGKDVELRCDPISGHTALYWYRQSLGQGLEFLIYFQGNSAPDKSGLPSDRFSAERTGGSVSTLTIQRTQQEDSAVYLCASSLASGLAGVPDTQYFGPGTRLTVL.

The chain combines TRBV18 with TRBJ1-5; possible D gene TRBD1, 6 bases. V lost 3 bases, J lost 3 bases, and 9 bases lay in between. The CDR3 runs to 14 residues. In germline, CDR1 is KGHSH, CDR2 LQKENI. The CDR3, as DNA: TGTGCCAGCTCACCGCAGGGGAACAATCAGCCCCAGCATTTT. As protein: CASSPQGNNQPQHF.